This T cell receptor beta chain emerged from a study of Ad26.COV2.S vaccination and SARS-CoV-2 variants. Study background: Intramuscularly, Ad26.COV2.S was given either once or twice, 56 days apart. Findings and caveats of the study: Vaccinated individuals (as opposed to placebo recipients) had higher spike-specific TCR breadth. The breadth of spike-specific CD8+ and CD4+ T cell responses after vaccination was reportedly substantial.

Measured with immunoSEQ multiplex PCR; TCRdb has only the in-frame clones, and not every one. The data contain under 500,000 clones, about 90% of them singletons. The CDR3 totals 18 residues. The J segment lost 0 bases and the V segment lost 1 base, leaving 9 bases of the junction unmatched. Germline CDR1 reads SGHAT; CDR2 reads FQNNGV. To note about this clone: Its antigen is not identified.

The treatment was: roughly 19 received Ad26.COV2.S at low or high dose, single or two shots; about five received placebo; per-sample allocation not given. Vaccine and placebo recipients were sampled on day 63 after the first injection. Boston hosted the donor, who was an adult aged 18-55 years. V and J are TRBV11-2 and TRBJ2-3, with 8 bases aligning to TRBD2. The sequencing used peripheral blood, collected in a trial of Ad26.COV2.S vaccine versus placebo. This clonotype originated in a person between 18 and 59 years old who received the Ad26.COV2.S COVID-19 vaccine or a placebo. For the CDR3, the DNA is TGTGCCAGCAGCTTAGTAGGGCTAGCGGGTAGGAGCACAGATACGCAGTATTTT. This translates into CASSLVGLAGRSTDTQYF. The full variable domain, with the rest looked up from reference TRBV11-2 and TRBJ2-3, is EAGVAQSPRYKIIEKRQSVAFWCNPISGHATLYWYQQILGQGPKLLIQFQNNGVVDDSQLPKDRFSAERLKGVDSTLKIQPAKLEDSAVYLCASSLVGLAGRSTDTQYFGPGTRLTVL.